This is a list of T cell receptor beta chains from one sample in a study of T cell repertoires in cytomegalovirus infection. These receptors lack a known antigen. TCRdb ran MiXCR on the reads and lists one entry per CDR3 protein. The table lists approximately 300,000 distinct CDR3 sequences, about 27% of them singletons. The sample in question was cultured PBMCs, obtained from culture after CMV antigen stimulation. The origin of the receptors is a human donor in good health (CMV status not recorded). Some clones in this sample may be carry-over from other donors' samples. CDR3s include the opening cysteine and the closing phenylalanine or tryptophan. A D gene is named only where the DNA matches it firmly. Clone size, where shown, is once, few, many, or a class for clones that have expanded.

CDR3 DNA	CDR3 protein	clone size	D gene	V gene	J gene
TGTGCCTGGACCCAGGCGACGGTCACAGATACGCAGTATTTT	CAWTQATVTDTQYF	NA	NA	TRBV30	TRBJ2-3
TGTGCCAGTAGTTCGCAGCGGGAGGCTAAGAGTCCGCATGAGCAGTTCTTC	CASSSQREAKSPHEQFF	NA	TRBD2	TRBV19	TRBJ2-1
TGTGCCAGCAGTACCCTCGGACAGGAACACGAAGAGACCCAGTACTTC	CASSTLGQEHEETQYF	few	TRBD1	TRBV6-1	TRBJ2-5
TGTGCCAGCAGCTCTGGACCGTTCCAAGAGACCCAGTACTTC	CASSSGPFQETQYF	many	NA	TRBV7-2	TRBJ2-5
TGTGCCAGCAGCTCCCCCCAACGAGCGGATCAAGAGACCCAGTACTTC	CASSSPQRADQETQYF	NA	NA	TRBV5-4	TRBJ2-5
TGCAGCGTTGTAGCGGGGGCGAGAGAGACCCAGTACTTC	CSVVAGARETQYF	few	TRBD2	TRBV29-1	TRBJ2-5
TGTGCCAGCAGCCCCCCAGCGGCCCCCTACGAGCAGTACTTC	CASSPPAAPYEQYF	NA	NA	TRBV7-9	TRBJ2-7
TGTGCCAGTCAATTGAGCGGGGGGGCTTTCAATGAGCAGTTCTTC	CASQLSGGAFNEQFF	NA	TRBD2	TRBV6-1	TRBJ2-1
TGTGCCAGCAGCTTGGGGACAGGGGTTGGAAACACCATATATTTT	CASSLGTGVGNTIYF	many	TRBD1	TRBV7-8	TRBJ1-3
TGTGCCAGCAGCTTTGGGCTGGAGAGGTATGAGCAGTTCTTC	CASSFGLERYEQFF	NA	NA	TRBV11-1	TRBJ2-1
TGTGCCAGCAGCCCAGGGAAGGGAAACACTGAAGCTTTCTTT	CASSPGKGNTEAFF	NA	NA	TRBV7-6	TRBJ1-1
TGTGCCAGCAGCCAATTATCCCACGAGCAGTACTTC	CASSQLSHEQYF	few	NA	TRBV4-2	TRBJ2-7
TGTGCCAGCAGTCTCCTCGTGGGTTCTAGCACAGATACGCAGTATTTT	CASSLLVGSSTDTQYF	NA	NA	TRBV5-6	TRBJ2-3
TGTGCCAGCAGCCCGGGAAGGCAGGGGGGGAGTAGCGGCTCTACGCAGCAGTACTTC	CASSPGRQGGSSGSTQQYF	NA	NA	TRBV7-9	TRBJ2-7
TGTGCCAGCAGTCCTCTGGGGCAGAGTAGCAATCAGCCCCAGCATTTT	CASSPLGQSSNQPQHF	many	NA	TRBV28	TRBJ1-5
TGTGCCAGCAGTTCGGGGACAGGGGGCGTGGAGACCCAGTACTTC	CASSSGTGGVETQYF	NA	TRBD1	TRBV27	TRBJ2-5
TGTGCCAGCATTCGGGGCGAGGGGAATTCACCCCTCCACTTT	CASIRGEGNSPLHF	few	NA	TRBV6-6	TRBJ1-6
TGTGCCAGCAGTTTAACTAGCGCCCCAACCTACGAGCAGTACTTC	CASSLTSAPTYEQYF	NA	TRBD2	TRBV27	TRBJ2-7
TGTGCCAGCTCACCACTACAGGGGGCTCGGGGGAACACTGAAGCTTTCTTT	CASSPLQGARGNTEAFF	NA	TRBD1	TRBV18	TRBJ1-1
TGTGCCAGCAGCCCACTGGGGCGAGCAACTAATGAAAAACTGTTTTTT	CASSPLGRATNEKLFF	many	NA	TRBV7-2	TRBJ1-4
TGTGCCAGCAGCCAAAGGGGGTGGACGCAGTATTTT	CASSQRGWTQYF	NA	NA	TRBV3-1	TRBJ2-3
TGTGCCAGCAGCCACCGTCGGACTAGCTCCTACGAGCAGTACTTC	CASSHRRTSSYEQYF	few	TRBD2	TRBV7-2	TRBJ2-7
TGTGCCAGCAGCGGGGACAGGGATAGGGTTCAGCCCCAGCATTTT	CASSGDRDRVQPQHF	NA	TRBD1	TRBV7-8	TRBJ1-5
TGTGCCAGCAGCCCGTGGACAGGGCATGGCTACACCTTC	CASSPWTGHGYTF	many	TRBD1	TRBV7-9	TRBJ1-2
TGTGCCAGCAGTGCAAAGTCTGGGTTGGCAGAAGCTTACGAGCAGTACTTC	CASSAKSGLAEAYEQYF	many	NA	TRBV6-1	TRBJ2-7
TGTGCCAGCAGCCAAGAGAGGACCCAGTACTTC	CASSQERTQYF	NA	NA	TRBV3-1	TRBJ2-5
TGTGCCAGCAGCTCTGGACTAGCGGGGGTCTACGAGCAGTACTTC	CASSSGLAGVYEQYF	few	TRBD2	TRBV7-9	TRBJ2-7
TGTGCCAGCAGAGCCGATCTGTCGGGAGCTGCAGATACGCAGTATTTT	CASRADLSGAADTQYF	NA	NA	TRBV2	TRBJ2-3
TGTGCCAGCAGTTTATCTAACCAAGAGACCCAGTACTTC	CASSLSNQETQYF	NA	NA	TRBV28	TRBJ2-5
TGTGCCAGTAGTATCTCCGGGATCCAGGAGCAGTACTTC	CASSISGIQEQYF	NA	NA	TRBV19	TRBJ2-7
TGTGCCAGCAGTTCCTACCGGACAGGGAACCTTCGGGATGAGCAGTTCTTC	CASSSYRTGNLRDEQFF	NA	TRBD1	TRBV28	TRBJ2-1
TGTGCCAGCAGCGTACGGACAGGGGAAAGGGGCAAAAACATTCAGTACTTC	CASSVRTGERGKNIQYF	many	TRBD1	TRBV14	TRBJ2-4
TGTGCCAGCAGCGGGCTGGGGGCTGGGTTAAATCAGCCCCAGCATTTT	CASSGLGAGLNQPQHF	NA	NA	TRBV12-3/TRBV12-4	TRBJ1-5
TGTGCCAGCAGCCCGGCGGGGATCTCCTACAATGAGCAGTTCTTC	CASSPAGISYNEQFF	NA	NA	TRBV6-2/TRBV6-3	TRBJ2-1
TGTGCCAGCAGCGCGCTTAGCGGGAGGGCGGGGGAGCAGTACTTC	CASSALSGRAGEQYF	NA	TRBD2	TRBV7-9	TRBJ2-7
TGTGCCAGCAGTCCCGGCCAGGCGGGGAATTCACCCCTCCACTTT	CASSPGQAGNSPLHF	many	NA	TRBV12-3/TRBV12-4	TRBJ1-6
TGTGCCAGCGGGGCGGGATACACTGAAGCTTTCTTT	CASGAGYTEAFF	NA	NA	TRBV6-1	TRBJ1-1
TGTGCCAGCAGCTCGCCATGGGAGCCCCAGCATTTT	CASSSPWEPQHF	few	NA	TRBV7-9	TRBJ1-5
TGCGCCAGCAGCCATCCGGTCGGGGGACGCACTGAAGCTTTCTTT	CASSHPVGGRTEAFF	many	NA	TRBV4-1	TRBJ1-1
TGTGCCAGCAGTTTAACTAGCGGGAGTACCTACGAGCAGTACTTC	CASSLTSGSTYEQYF	NA	TRBD2	TRBV27	TRBJ2-7
TGCAGCGCACCCCCAGTGGGGCAGTCCCTCTACAATGAGCAGTTCTTC	CSAPPVGQSLYNEQFF	NA	NA	TRBV29-1	TRBJ2-1
TGTGCCAGCAGTTTATTTGCTAGCGAGAGCTACGAGCAGTACTTC	CASSLFASESYEQYF	few	NA	TRBV27	TRBJ2-7